Here is one T cell receptor (beta chain) with its context. The data belong to a study of T cells in tumors after PD-1 blockade. The table came from immunoSEQ multiplex PCR; TCRdb's copy has only in-frame clones and leaves some out. The sample lists 45,000 to 60,000 clones; about 85% were seen once. Trimming removed 1 base at V and 4 bases at J, with 8 bases between. This CDR3 comprises 14 residues. Germline V lookup: CDR1 LGHDT, CDR2 YNNKEL (reference sequence). The TCR sequence derives from a human donor with basal cell carcinoma. The specimen was PBMCs, collected before anti-PD-1 treatment. The chain recombines TRBV3-1 (or the pseudogene TRBV3-2) with TRBJ1-5; no firm D call. CDR3 DNA: TGTGCCAGCAGCCAAGGGCCTGGGAATCAGCCCCAGCATTTT. This gives the protein CASSQGPGNQPQHF.